These 27 T cell receptor beta chains came from one sample sequenced in a study of T cells in Graves' hyperthyroidism and ophthalmopathy. There were TCR beta CDR3 regions amplified from RNA transcripts. Carried out on the TCR CDR3, a first-round RT-PCR used the HTBI primer set. MiXCR, applied by TCRdb to the multiplex PCR reads, yields one record per CDR3 protein. Found here are around 430,000 distinct CDR3 sequences, 15% of them singletons; the top ten hold around a third. What was sequenced was blood. Every receptor here comes from a woman in her 30s with Graves' hyperthyroidism.

The chain links TRBV29-1 to TRBJ2-3; 9 bases fit TRBD2. The germline CDR1 and CDR2 sequences are SQVTM and ANQGSEA. J lost 2 bases, V lost 3 bases, and 6 bases had no gene match. CDR3 length: 15 amino acids. CDR3 residues: CSVEGSGSTTDTQYF. In nucleotides, the CDR3 is TGCAGCGTTGAGGGTAGCGGGAGCACCACAGATACGCAGTATTTT.

This clonotype was recorded many times. V is TRBV12-3 or TRBV12-4 and J is TRBJ1-1; the D gene is possibly TRBD1 (6 bases). This CDR3 region has 18 residues. V lost 8 bases and J lost 0, with 25 bases in between. The CDR3, as DNA: TGTGCCAGCCAAATGGGGGGCGCATTTCGAGCGGTGAACACTGAAGCTTTCTTT. Translation gives CASQMGGAFRAVNTEAFF.

The V and J genes are TRBV7-9 and TRBJ2-3; 9 nucleotides line up with TRBD2. The germline CDR1 and CDR2 sequences are SEHNR and FQNEAQ (reference sequence). V gave up 5 bases and J gave up 5 bases; unmatched junction bases: 14. This CDR3 spans 17 amino acids. The CDR3 DNA follows: TGTGCCAGCAGCCCCCCCTGGGGCGGGAGGGTAGAAGATACGCAGTATTTT. Amino acid sequence: CASSPPWGGRVEDTQYF.

The V and J genes are TRBV20-1 and TRBJ2-7; the match to TRBD1 covers 8 bases. Germline V gene lookup returns CDR1 DFQATT and CDR2 SNEGSKA (reference sequence). The trim removed 4 bases at V and 2 bases at J, leaving 7 bases unmatched. The CDR3 is 14 residues long. CDR3 amino acids: CSATMTGVTYEQYF. The CDR3 nucleotides are TGCAGTGCTACGATGACAGGGGTCACCTACGAGCAGTACTTC.

V is TRBV29-1 and J is TRBJ2-7; D is possibly TRBD1 (6 bases). In germline, CDR1 is SQVTM, CDR2 ANQGSEA. V was clipped by 2 bases and J by 3 bases, with 14 bases between them. There are 14 residues in the CDR3. The CDR3 DNA sequence: TGCAGCGTTGAAAAACAGGGTGTAGGCTACGAGCAGTACTTC. It translates to CSVEKQGVGYEQYF.

This clonotype has ten or more counts. The chain carries TRBV12-3 or TRBV12-4 and TRBJ2-7; TRBD2 is a possible D gene (6 bases). V lost 1 base to trimming and J lost 5 bases, with 15 bases between them. This CDR3 has 15 residues. The CDR3 protein is CASSLDIGLTNEQYF. In DNA, the CDR3 is TGTGCCAGCAGTTTAGATATAGGACTAACCAACGAGCAGTACTTC.

The V and J genes are TRBV29-1 and TRBJ2-1; 12 nucleotides agree with TRBD1. Germline values: CDR1 SQVTM, CDR2 ANQGSEA. This CDR3 is built from 14 residues. Unmatched junction bases numbered 3, after V lost 2 bases and J lost 7 bases. CDR3 loop: CSVERDRGRNEQFF. The CDR3 coding sequence is TGCAGCGTTGAAAGGGACAGGGGGCGGAATGAGCAGTTCTTC.

This clonotype was counted many times. The gene calls are TRBV6-1 and TRBJ2-7; D not certain. Germline loops: CDR1 MNHNS, CDR2 SASEGT. Trimming stripped 0 bases from V and 2 bases from J, with 2 bases between. The CDR3 totals 12 residues. CDR3 nucleotide sequence: TGTGCCAGCAGTGAAGCGGCCTACGAGCAGTACTTC. It codes for CASSEAAYEQYF.

This clonotype was observed a few times. V usage is TRBV19 and J usage is TRBJ2-1; 11 bases match TRBD2. Per the germline V gene, CDR1 is LNHDA and CDR2 is SQIVND (reference sequence). V was clipped by 6 bases and J by 2 bases; unmatched bases: 6. This CDR3 has 16 residues. The CDR3 DNA follows: TGTGCCAGTAGGTCGGGTAGCGGGAGGGCCTACAATGAGCAGTTCTTC. Its protein is CASRSGSGRAYNEQFF.

This rearrangement joins TRBV28 to TRBJ2-4; D not resolved. The CDR3 length is 12 residues. Trimming removed 6 bases from V and 9 bases from J, with 12 bases in between. From germline, CDR1 is MDHEN and CDR2 SYDVKM. The CDR3 DNA is TGTGCCAGCAGAACACAAGCTGGCATTCAGTACTTC. Translated, it gives CASRTQAGIQYF. The whole variable domain, filled in from reference TRBV28 and TRBJ2-4, reads DVKVTQSSRYLVKRTGEKVFLECVQDMDHENMFWYRQDPGLGLRLIYFSYDVKMKEKGDIPEGYSVSREKKERFSLILESASTNQTSMYLCASRTQAGIQYFGAGTRLSVL.

Only a few counts were recorded for this clonotype. The chain uses TRBV14 and TRBJ1-2; 9 bases match TRBD1. Trimming at V came to 3 bases and at J to 8 bases, leaving 7 bases not matched to a gene. CDR3 length: 14 amino acids. Looked up from germline, CDR1 is SGHDN and CDR2 is FVKESK. CDR3 in amino acids: CASSQTGTGRGYTF. CDR3 nucleotide sequence: TGTGCCAGCAGCCAGACAGGGACAGGGAGAGGCTACACCTTC.

A few counts support this clonotype. The rearrangement uses TRBV19 and TRBJ2-1; a possible D gene is TRBD1 (5 bases). Germline V gene sequence: CDR1 LNHDA, CDR2 SQIVND (reference sequence). Trimming removed 7 bases from V and 2 bases from J, with 18 bases in between. The CDR3 spans 16 residues. For the CDR3, the DNA is TGTGCCAGTACTCAGTACGCAGGGCCCGCCTACAATGAGCAGTTCTTC. Translation gives CASTQYAGPAYNEQFF.

This clonotype has a count of ten or more. The chain is built from TRBV29-1 and TRBJ1-1; D possibly corresponds to TRBD1 (6 bases). The CDR3 sequence is 11 residues long. V lost 7 bases and J lost 5, with 11 bases in between. Per germline, CDR1 SQVTM and CDR2 ANQGSEA. The CDR3 DNA sequence: TGCAGCGCCTTGAGGGGGACTGAAGCTTTCTTT. It specifies CSALRGTEAFF.

This clonotype has only a few counts. The chain recombines TRBV5-1 with TRBJ2-7; TRBD1 matches 7 bases. J was trimmed by 5 bases and V by 4 bases; bases with no gene match: 6. Germline-derived CDR1 and CDR2 are SGHRS and YFSETQ. This CDR3 is built from 13 residues. CDR3 DNA sequence: TGCGCCAGCAGCACGACAGGGCTCCACGAGCAGTACTTC. It codes for CASSTTGLHEQYF.

This clonotype came up many times. The gene calls are TRBV6-1 and TRBJ1-2, with D uncertain. CDR1 and CDR2 from the germline V gene are MNHNS and SASEGT. Trimming shortened V by 1 base and J by 4 bases, and 4 bases separated the two germline ends. This CDR3 contains 12 residues. This chain's CDR3 is CASSEGTYGYTF. DNA of the CDR3: TGTGCCAGCAGTGAAGGCACCTATGGCTACACCTTC.

This clonotype showed up just a few times. The rearrangement links TRBV30 to TRBJ1-5; 7 bases are shared with TRBD1. The length of the CDR3 is 14 residues. V lost 0 bases to trimming and J lost 7 bases; unmatched junction nucleotides: 6. From germline, CDR1 is GTSNPN and CDR2 SVGIG (reference sequence). Written as DNA, the CDR3 is TGTGCCTGGAGTGTACAAACAGGGGACCAGCCCCAGCATTTT. Translation: CAWSVQTGDQPQHF.

As concerns this clonotype: A read error may explain this, as a much larger clone is one base away. This rearrangement joins TRBV3-1 to TRBJ2-7; the D is unclear. Germline lookup yields CDR1 LGHDT and CDR2 YNNKEL (reference sequence). The CDR3 runs to 14 residues. Trimming cost V 4 bases and J 0 bases, with 10 bases left between them. This CDR3 is CASSRLVGSYEQYF. The CDR3 DNA is TGTGCCAGCAGCCGGCTAGTGGGCTCCTACGAGCAGTACTTC.

Ten or more counts support this clonotype. The chain employs TRBV20-1 and TRBJ2-1; 8 bases match TRBD2. The CDR3 spans 14 residues. Per the germline V gene, CDR1 is DFQATT and CDR2 is SNEGSKA (reference sequence). Germline trimming cut 6 bases from V and 1 base from J; bases unmatched to any gene: 5. CDR3 in amino acids: CSALSGSSYNEQFF. CDR3 bases: TGCAGTGCCTTAAGCGGGAGTTCCTACAATGAGCAGTTCTTC.

There are a few counts of this clonotype. The gene calls are TRBV3-1 and TRBJ1-4, with D perhaps TRBD1 (5 bases). The CDR3 consists of 12 residues. CDR1 is LGHDT and CDR2 is YNNKEL in the germline V gene (reference sequence). Trimming removed 6 bases at V and 12 bases at J, with 14 bases between. CDR3 bases: TGTGCCAGCAGTTCCCCGGGGCCCGAACTGTTTTTT. As protein: CASSSPGPELFF. The full variable domain, rest sourced from reference TRBV3-1 and TRBJ1-4, is DTAVSQTPKYLVTQMGNDKSIKCEQNLGHDTMYWYKQDSKKFLKIMFSYNNKELIINETVPNRFSPKSPDKAHLNLHINSLELGDSAVYFCASSSPGPELFFGSGTQLSVL.

This clonotype was recorded many times. This chain's CDR3 is CASSLFGGGNEQFF. In nucleotides, the CDR3 is TGTGCCAGCAGCCTCTTCGGTGGGGGGAATGAGCAGTTCTTC. This chain uses TRBV7-3 with TRBJ2-1, with D possibly being TRBD2 (6 bases). Germline values: CDR1 SGHTA, CDR2 FQGTGA. Trimming stripped 5 bases from V and 7 bases from J, with 15 bases between. The CDR3 covers 14 residues.

This clonotype has more than one count but fewer than ten. The V gene is TRBV5-1, the J gene TRBJ2-1; TRBD1 might be the D (6 bases). Germline V lookup: CDR1 SGHRS, CDR2 YFSETQ. The V and J ends lost 1 base and 4 bases respectively, with 12 bases between them. This CDR3 contains 15 residues. CDR3 bases: TGCGCCAGCAGCTTGCTCTCAGGGGTATACAATGAGCAGTTCTTC. It specifies CASSLLSGVYNEQFF.

This clonotype has a handful of counts. CDR3 loop: CASSLFPVMDTQYF. CDR3 bases: TGTGCCAGCAGCTTATTTCCTGTAATGGATACGCAGTATTTT. The chain is built from TRBV7-9 and TRBJ2-3; D unresolved. This CDR3 contains 14 residues. The germline gives CDR1 SEHNR, CDR2 FQNEAQ (reference sequence). V lost 2 bases to trimming and J lost 6 bases, with 12 bases between them.

This clonotype was seen many times. V and J are TRBV28 and TRBJ2-7, with TRBD2 matching over 13 bases. CDR3 length: 16 residues. Germline V CDR1 and CDR2: MDHEN, SYDVKM. J gave up 2 bases and V 8 bases, and 9 bases lay outside the gene matches. CDR3 in DNA: TGTGCCAGCTCCGGGACTAGCGGGACCACCCCCTACGAGCAGTACTTC. Translating gives CASSGTSGTTPYEQYF.

This clonotype occurred many times. The gene calls are TRBV30 and TRBJ2-1; TRBD2 aligns across 7 bases. CDR1 and CDR2 (germline): GTSNPN, SVGIG (reference sequence). The CDR3 runs to 15 residues. V was pared by 0 bases and J by 6 bases, with 8 bases of the junction left unmatched. CDR3: CAWSVRAGVRNEQFF. The DNA for the CDR3 is TGTGCCTGGAGTGTACGGGCGGGAGTCCGCAATGAGCAGTTCTTC.

This clonotype was detected ten times or more. The J gene is TRBJ2-2, the V gene TRBV27; 9 nucleotides align to TRBD1. The junction had 8 bases not matched to a gene; V was cut back by 5 bases and J by 7 bases. CDR1 and CDR2 from the germline V gene are MNHEY and SMNVEV (reference sequence). The CDR3 extends over 15 amino acids. The CDR3 sequence is CASSKTGGKFGELFF. The CDR3 nucleotides read TGTGCCAGCAGTAAAACAGGGGGCAAATTCGGGGAGCTGTTTTTT.

This clonotype was seen more than once but under ten times. The chain employs TRBV7-9 and TRBJ2-7; 7 positions match TRBD1. The trim removed 4 bases at V and 0 bases at J, leaving 6 bases unmatched. The CDR3 length is 15 residues. Germline assignment: CDR1 SEHNR and CDR2 FQNEAQ (reference sequence). The CDR3 here is CASSYSRDSSYEQYF. The CDR3 nucleotides are TGTGCCAGCAGCTATAGCCGGGACAGCTCCTACGAGCAGTACTTC.

This clonotype showed up just a few times. In DNA, the CDR3 is TGTGCCAGTAGTATGAGTCTGGGCGGGAGACGCAATGAGCAGTTCTTC. This translates into CASSMSLGGRRNEQFF. The chain joins TRBV19 to TRBJ2-1, with 7 bases lining up with TRBD2. The V gene's germline CDR1 is LNHDA and CDR2 SQIVND (reference sequence). Trimming removed 3 bases from V and 6 bases from J; junction bases left unmatched: 11. The CDR3 has 16 amino acids.